The present entry profiles one TCR beta chain with its context. This sample was taken from a study of blood T cell repertoires in COVID-19. Some clones are missing from TCRdb's copy, which holds only in-frame ones; the method was immunoSEQ multiplex PCR. The data contain about 80,000 clones, approximately 83% of them singletons. The sequenced sample consisted of peripheral blood. The TCR was taken from a human donor in a cohort sampled during active COVID-19.

The CDR3 DNA reads TGTGCCATCGAGAGGGAGAGAGCGGGGCCGAACACCGGGGAGCTGTTTTTT. It yields the protein CAIERERAGPNTGELFF. The chain recombines TRBV10-3 with TRBJ2-2; 7 positions match TRBD2. The CDR3 extends over 17 amino acids. Per the germline V gene, CDR1 is ENHRY and CDR2 is SYGVKD. Germline trimming cut 8 bases from V and 0 bases from J; bases unmatched to any gene: 12.